Following are 4 T cell receptor beta chains from one sample sequenced in a study of cytomegalovirus exposure and HLA in healthy donors. This PCR relied on a set of 60 Vbeta primers and 13 Jbeta primers. Some clones are missing from TCRdb's copy, which holds only in-frame ones; the method was immunoSEQ multiplex PCR. The sample lists 100,000 to 150,000 clones; roughly 81% were seen once. The sequenced sample consisted of PBMCs. The source of these receptors is a woman aged 30 to 39 in good health and CMV-seronegative.

This clone was recorded only once. The CDR3 nucleotides are TGTGCCAGCAGCGGACCGGGGTCGAACACCGGGGAGCTGTTTTTT. It encodes CASSGPGSNTGELFF. The chain combines TRBV9 with TRBJ2-2; possible D gene TRBD2, 5 bases. Deletions cut 3 bases from V and 0 bases from J, with 9 bases between. The germline CDR1 and CDR2 sequences are SGDLS and YYNGEE. This CDR3 contains 15 residues.

This clone was found once. The rearrangement uses TRBV18 and TRBJ1-2, with TRBD1 identical over 7 bases. Trimming cost V 2 bases and J 5 bases; bases outside gene matches: 2. This CDR3 comprises 13 residues. Germline assignment: CDR1 KGHSH and CDR2 LQKENI. CDR3 sequence reads: CASSPGTAYGYTF. Written as DNA, the CDR3 is TGTGCCAGCTCACCAGGGACAGCATATGGCTACACCTTC.

This sequence joins TRBV2 and TRBJ2-7; D is unclear. This CDR3 spans 15 amino acids. Germline V gene sequence: CDR1 SNHLY, CDR2 FYNNEI. Trimming pared 0 bases from V and 3 bases from J, leaving 12 bases between. CDR3 coding DNA: TGTGCCAGCAGTGAAGCGCTTGGGCCGATCTACGAGCAGTACTTC. This encodes CASSEALGPIYEQYF.

The chain carries TRBV11-3 and TRBJ2-3; 11 nucleotides match TRBD2. The CDR3 extends over 15 amino acids. Trimming took 5 bases from V and 4 from J; bases not matched to a gene: 5. Germline CDR1 and CDR2: SGHNT and YENEEA. The CDR3 region has the DNA TGTGCCAGCAGCCATAGCGGGAGGGGCCCAGATACGCAGTATTTT. It codes for CASSHSGRGPDTQYF. The full variable domain, completed using reference TRBV11-3 and TRBJ2-3, is EAGVVQSPRYKIIEKKQPVAFWCNPISGHNTLYWYLQNLGQGPELLIRYENEEAVDDSQLPKDRFSAERLKGVDSTLKIQPAELGDSAVYLCASSHSGRGPDTQYFGPGTRLTVL.